One sample yielded the 8 T cell receptor beta chains listed below, sequenced in a study of blood T cell repertoires in COVID-19. TCRdb's copy holds only in-frame clones and misses some; the assay was immunoSEQ multiplex PCR. The table records 160,000 or so clones, approximately 91% of them present only once. The specimen sequenced was peripheral blood. The receptors stem from a woman aged 70 to 79 with acute or convalescent COVID-19.

This clone was picked up one time. The gene calls are TRBV29-1 and TRBJ1-3; perhaps TRBD1 as D (6 bases). With 8 bases removed from V and 0 bases from J, the gap between germline ends came to 17 bases. The CDR3 covers 15 residues. The germline V gene has CDR1 SQVTM and CDR2 ANQGSEA. CDR3 residues: CSPPGTPNSGNTIYF. The CDR3 nucleotides are TGCAGCCCCCCCGGGACACCAAACTCTGGAAACACCATATATTTT.

This clone was recorded only once. DNA for the CDR3: TGTGCCAGCAGCTTCACGGGGGCTGAAGCTTTCTTT. It is translated as CASSFTGAEAFF. V usage is TRBV7-8 and J usage is TRBJ1-1; D is perhaps TRBD1 (5 bases). Germline V gene data show CDR1 as SGHVS and CDR2 as FQNEAQ. The CDR3 consists of 12 residues. V was shortened by 3 bases and J by 6 bases, with 8 bases between the two germline ends.

The V gene is TRBV19, the J gene TRBJ2-2, with TRBD1 identical over 8 bases. The germline V gene encodes CDR1 LNHDA and CDR2 SQIVND (reference sequence). The CDR3 covers 14 residues. The V segment lost 7 bases and the J segment 7 bases; nucleotides outside the gene matches: 8. The CDR3 sequence: CASTGTGVDGELFF. CDR3 in DNA: TGTGCCAGTACTGGGACAGGTGTCGACGGGGAGCTGTTTTTT.

This clone is medium-sized by share. The V and J genes are TRBV28 and TRBJ2-5; TRBD2 matches at 9 bases. Germline CDR1 MDHEN, CDR2 SYDVKM. The CDR3 sequence is 16 residues long. V gave up 7 bases and J gave up 4 bases; unmatched junction bases: 13. The CDR3 nucleotides are TGTGCCAGCAAGCCTAGCGGGACACGGTTGCTAGAGACCCAGTACTTC. This sequence encodes CASKPSGTRLLETQYF.

V is TRBV6-6 and J is TRBJ1-1; D not resolved. V was trimmed by 9 bases and J by 7 bases, leaving 15 bases between them. In germline, CDR1 is MNHNY, CDR2 SVGAGI (reference sequence). The CDR3 length is 12 residues. The chain's CDR3 is CASKEGPGEAFF. The DNA for the CDR3 is TGTGCCAGTAAGGAGGGCCCAGGTGAAGCTTTCTTT.

The chain carries TRBV23-1 and TRBJ1-4, with D perhaps matching TRBD1 (5 bases). TRBV23-1 is identified as an open reading frame with a role that is uncertain. V lost 2 bases to trimming and J lost 0 bases, with 19 bases between them. The CDR3 is 19 amino acids. The CDR3 nucleotides read TGCGCCAGCAGTCAAAGTAGTAGGCCCGGAGGGGCAACTAATGAAAAACTGTTTTTT. Its translation is CASSQSSRPGGATNEKLFF.

The V and J genes are TRBV18 and TRBJ2-7; D gene uncertain. Germline CDR1 KGHSH, CDR2 LQKENI. The CDR3 extends over 12 amino acids. Deletions cut 3 bases from V and 4 bases from J, with 7 bases between. CDR3 nucleotide sequence: TGTGCCAGCTCACCCACAACATACGAGCAGTACGTC. Amino acids: CASSPTTYEQYV.

V and J are TRBV4-3 and TRBJ1-6, with a weak D call TRBD1 (6 bases). Germline values: CDR1 LGHNA, CDR2 YSLEER. Deletions cut 3 bases from V and 2 bases from J, with 11 bases between. The CDR3 loop spans 16 amino acids. The CDR3 DNA is TGCGCCAGCAGCCATGACAGGATAGCCTATAATTCACCCCTCCACTTT. It is translated as CASSHDRIAYNSPLHF.